Presented here are 4 T cell receptor beta chains from one specimen sequenced in a study of blood T cell repertoires in COVID-19. The method was immunoSEQ multiplex PCR; TCRdb's version includes in-frame clones alone and lacks a portion of them. The sample contains 50,000 to 60,000 clones, 90% of which appear only once. The material sequenced was peripheral blood. The origin of the receptors is a man between 40 and 49 years old with acute or convalescent COVID-19.

V and J are TRBV7-2 and TRBJ1-1; D ambiguous. CDR1 and CDR2 from the germline V gene are SGHTA and FQGNSA. The CDR3 runs to 11 residues. V was shortened by 5 bases and J by 8 bases, with 9 bases between the two germline ends. CDR3 amino acids: CASSVRQEAFF. As DNA, the CDR3 is TGTGCCAGCAGCGTTAGACAAGAAGCTTTCTTT.

V and J are TRBV6-5 and TRBJ1-5; the D is unclear. Germline values: CDR1 MNHEY, CDR2 SVGAGI. V was cut by 5 bases and J by 4 bases, with 12 bases left in between. This CDR3 has 14 residues. Here the CDR3 DNA reads TGTGCCAGCAGTCCCTGGGCCTTTAATCAGCCCCAGCATTTT. Protein: CASSPWAFNQPQHF.

The gene calls are TRBV6-5 and TRBJ1-1; TRBD1 matches 9 bases. This CDR3 has 15 residues. The J segment lost 4 bases and the V segment lost 4 bases, leaving 7 bases of the junction unmatched. CDR1 and CDR2 (germline): MNHEY, SVGAGI. CDR3 sequence reads: CASSSKGTGSTEAFF. The CDR3 region has the DNA TGTGCCAGCAGTTCAAAGGGGACAGGGAGCACTGAAGCTTTCTTT.

The rearrangement links TRBV5-1 to TRBJ2-3, with D maybe TRBD1 (6 bases). Per the germline V gene, CDR1 is SGHRS and CDR2 is YFSETQ. CDR3 length equals 14 residues. V dropped 3 bases and J dropped 0 bases, with 8 bases sitting between them. The CDR3 spells CASSYGQSTDTQYF. CDR3 DNA: TGCGCCAGCAGCTACGGACAGAGCACAGATACGCAGTATTTT.